A selection of T cell receptor beta chains follows, all from one sample in a study of somatic mutations in cytotoxic T cells in rheumatoid arthritis. Profiled with immunoSEQ multiplex PCR; TCRdb holds only in-frame clones, not every one. This table holds over 15,000 clones, 65% to 70% found once. Specimen: CD8+ T cells sorted from blood. The receptors shown here come from an adult with rheumatoid arthritis. The CDR3 runs from the conserved cysteine through the conserved F or W. Each record gives: J gene, V gene, D gene, clone size, CDR3 DNA, CDR3 protein. A D gene is named only where the DNA matches it firmly. Clone size is stated in some rows and not others, as once, few, many or a class when expanded.

TRBJ2-1 TRBV2 TRBD2 - TGTGCCAGCAGTGACCTTCTAGCGGGGATAGCCTACAATGAGCAGTTCTTC CASSDLLAGIAYNEQFF
TRBJ2-2 TRBV6-4 TRBD1 - TGTGCCAGCAGTGGGACAGGGAACACCGGGGAGCTGTTTTTT CASSGTGNTGELFF
TRBJ2-1 TRBV11-2 - - TGTGCCACCAGGCCACAGGGTTCCTTTTTCAGTGAGCAGTTCTTC CATRPQGSFFSEQFF
TRBJ2-7 TRBV7-9 TRBD1 once TGTGCCAGCAGCTTAACCCGGGACAGGGCCCTATCCTACGAGCAGTACTTC CASSLTRDRALSYEQYF
TRBJ1-3 TRBV2 - few TGTGCCAGCAGTGGAAGAGGATCTGGAAACACCATATATTTT CASSGRGSGNTIYF
TRBJ2-3 TRBV9 TRBD2 - TGTGCCAGCAAAGCGGGGGCCTCGGATACGCAGTATTTT CASKAGASDTQYF
TRBJ1-2 TRBV9 TRBD1 once TGTGCCAGCAGCGTAGATGGAGGACAGGGGGGACGAGGCTACACCTTC CASSVDGGQGGRGYTF
TRBJ2-7 TRBV7-3 TRBD2 - TGTGCCAGCAGCTTAGGCGGGGGGTCAGTGTACGAGCAGTACTTC CASSLGGGSVYEQYF
TRBJ2-1 TRBV19 - - TGTGCCAGTAGTATCTCGGGGGGCCCCTACAATGAGCAGTTCTTC CASSISGGPYNEQFF
TRBJ2-5 TRBV6-5 - - TGTGCCAGCACTTCGAGGTCTTGGGAGACCCAGTACTTC CASTSRSWETQYF
TRBJ2-5 TRBV9 TRBD2 - TGTGCCAGCAGCGTAGTGGCGGGGGGGCGGGGAGAGACCCAGTACTTC CASSVVAGGRGETQYF
TRBJ2-1 TRBV28 - - TGTGCCAGCAATTTTGGCAATGAGCAGTTCTTC CASNFGNEQFF
TRBJ2-7 TRBV5-3 TRBD1 - TGTGCCAGAAGCTTGGGACAGGGGGGGCAGTACTTC CARSLGQGGQYF
TRBJ1-1 TRBV5-4 TRBD1 once TGTGCCAGCAGCTTGCCTGGACAGGGGACTGAAGCTTTCTTT CASSLPGQGTEAFF
TRBJ2-2 TRBV5-1 - - TGCGCCAGCAGCTTGAGGGGGGAAGGCGCCGGGGAGCTGTTTTTT CASSLRGEGAGELFF
TRBJ1-1 TRBV30 - medium-sized TGTGCCTGGAGTGTCGGTCTTGAAGCTTTCTTT CAWSVGLEAFF
TRBJ1-3 TRBV6-5 - - TGTGCCAGCAGACCCGACAGCTCCTCTGGAAACACCATATATTTT CASRPDSSSGNTIYF
TRBJ2-7 TRBV28 - - TGTGCCAGCACCTTGGGGCGGGGGCCGTCGTACGAGCAGTACTTC CASTLGRGPSYEQYF
TRBJ1-6 TRBV5-6 - - TGTGCCAGCAGCTTATCAGGATATAATTCACCCCTCCACTTT CASSLSGYNSPLHF
TRBJ2-5 TRBV10-3 - - TGTGCCATCAGTGAGTTAGATCAAGGGATGGGGGAGACCCAGTACTTC CAISELDQGMGETQYF
TRBJ2-2 TRBV21-1 - - TGTGCCAGCAGCAAAGAGAACACCGGGGAGCTGTTTTTT CASSKENTGELFF
TRBJ2-3 TRBV6-5 TRBD2 - TGTGCCACCACCGGACTAGCGGCAGGAGGAGATACGCAGTATTTT CATTGLAAGGDTQYF
TRBJ1-4 TRBV7-9 - - TGTGCCAGCATCCCGTCGGCGGGGGGCGGTGAAAAACTGTTTTTT CASIPSAGGGEKLFF
TRBJ2-2 TRBV9 - - TGTGCCAGCAGCGTAGGATGGAACACCGGGGAGCTGTTTTTT CASSVGWNTGELFF
TRBJ1-3 TRBV28 - once TGTGCCAGCAGTATGGGGTTTTCTGTATCTGGAAACACCATATATTTT CASSMGFSVSGNTIYF
TRBJ2-7 TRBV7-2 TRBD1 - TGTGCCAGCAGCTTTGGACAGGGTTACTACGAGCAGTACTTC CASSFGQGYYEQYF
TRBJ1-1 TRBV4-1 TRBD1 - TGCGCCAGCAGCCAAAAAGGGGGCGGGGGGACTGAAGCTTTCTTT CASSQKGGGGTEAFF
TRBJ2-2 TRBV29-1 - - TGCAGCGTTGAGGCCGGTGGGACCGGGGAGCTGTTTTTT CSVEAGGTGELFF
TRBJ2-5 TRBV5-1 - - TGCGCCAGCAGCCTTCCCAGGGGCCACCAAGAGACCCAGTACTTC CASSLPRGHQETQYF
TRBJ1-2 TRBV29-1 - - TGCAGCGTTGAAAGCCAAGCGGGCTACACCTTC CSVESQAGYTF
TRBJ2-7 TRBV4-2 TRBD1 - TGTGCCAGCAGCCAAGAATTGGTGCAAGGGGGCAGCTCCTACGAGCAGTACTTC CASSQELVQGGSSYEQYF
TRBJ2-3 TRBV7-9 - - TGTGCCAGCAGCCTTCCGATTAAAGGACAGCCCACAGATACGCAGTATTTT CASSLPIKGQPTDTQYF
TRBJ2-5 TRBV29-1 TRBD2 - TGCAGCGTTGGAGGGACTAGCGGGGGGGCAGAGACCCAGTACTTC CSVGGTSGGAETQYF
TRBJ2-5 TRBV7-8 - - TGTGCCAGCAGCTTAGCGCAAAGCGGAGAGACCCAGTACTTC CASSLAQSGETQYF
TRBJ1-1 TRBV7-9 TRBD1 - TGTGCCAGCAGCCCGACAGGGCTTGAAGCTTTCTTT CASSPTGLEAFF
TRBJ1-3 TRBV9 - once TGTGCCAGCAGCGTAGAGATAAGCTCTGGAAACACCATATATTTT CASSVEISSGNTIYF
TRBJ2-1 TRBV2 - - TGTGCCAGCAGTGAACAGGATGGGGAGTACAATGAGCAGTTCTTC CASSEQDGEYNEQFF
TRBJ1-1 TRBV9 TRBD1 - TGTGCCAGCAGTCGACAGGGGGACACTGAAGCTTTCTTT CASSRQGDTEAFF
TRBJ1-2 TRBV29-1 TRBD1 - TGCAGCGTTGAAGATGTGACAGGGGAATGGGGCGGTGGCTACACCTTC CSVEDVTGEWGGGYTF
TRBJ1-1 TRBV2 - few TGTGCCAGCAGTGAACGGGGATTAGTGAACACTGAAGCTTTCTTT CASSERGLVNTEAFF
TRBJ2-6 TRBV7-3 - few TGTGCCAGCAGCTTATTTGGACAGGGGGCCAACGTCCTGACTTTC CASSLFGQGANVLTF
TRBJ2-1 TRBV12-2 - few TGTGCAAGTCGCTTTTCCGCGGGGGGGCTTTGGGATGAGCAGTTCTTC CASRFSAGGLWDEQFF
TRBJ2-1 TRBV29-1 TRBD1 few TGCAGCGGACAGGGGACCGACAATGAGCAGTTCTTC CSGQGTDNEQFF
TRBJ2-5 TRBV6-6 - - TGTGCCAGCAGTTGGAGGATTGGAGAGACCCAGTACTTC CASSWRIGETQYF
TRBJ2-3 TRBV2 - medium-sized TGTGCCAGCAGTTGGGAGCCCACAGATACGCAGTATTTT CASSWEPTDTQYF
TRBJ1-2 TRBV18 TRBD1 - TGTGCCAGCTCACGGACAGGGGGCGCGGAATATGGCTACACCTTC CASSRTGGAEYGYTF
TRBJ1-5 TRBV27 - - TGTGCCAGCAGTTCAGGGGTCTATAGCAATCAGCCCCAGCATTTT CASSSGVYSNQPQHF
TRBJ2-7 TRBV2 - - TGTGCCAGCATGACTTCCATCTCCTACGAGCAGTACTTC CASMTSISYEQYF
TRBJ2-2 TRBV4-3 TRBD1 - TGCGCCAGCAGCCAAGTGGGGCTAGGACAGGGGTATACCGGGGAGCTGTTTTTT CASSQVGLGQGYTGELFF